Presented here are 22 T cell receptor beta chains from one specimen sequenced in a study of cytomegalovirus exposure and HLA in healthy donors. This PCR relied on a set of 60 Vbeta primers and 13 Jbeta primers. The protocol was immunoSEQ multiplex PCR, while the TCRdb copy is restricted to in-frame clones and leaves out a portion. The sample lists 140,000 to 150,000 clones; roughly three quarters were seen once. Specimen: PBMCs. The source of these receptors is a middle-aged woman in good health and CMV-seropositive.

This clone appeared a single time. This chain uses TRBV19 with TRBJ1-5; 8 nucleotides match TRBD1. J was trimmed by 2 bases and V by 6 bases; bases with no gene match: 6. The CDR3 is made up of 15 amino acids. Germline CDR1 is LNHDA and CDR2 is SQIVND (reference sequence). The CDR3 DNA reads TGTGCCAGTAGCCCAGGGGGCGGGCGCAATCAGCCCCAGCATTTT. Protein product: CASSPGGGRNQPQHF.

This clone was seen a few times. The chain recombines TRBV7-2 with TRBJ2-7; 8 bases map to TRBD1. The CDR3 is 14 residues long. V dropped 5 bases and J dropped 3; count of bases not matched to a gene: 6. Per the germline V gene, CDR1 is SGHTA and CDR2 is FQGNSA. CDR3 amino acids: CASSTWTGNYEQYF. In DNA form, the CDR3 reads TGTGCCAGCAGCACCTGGACAGGGAACTACGAGCAGTACTTC.

The chain recombines TRBV20-1 with TRBJ1-1; no clear D. Germline values: CDR1 DFQATT, CDR2 SNEGSKA (reference sequence). The CDR3 is 11 amino acids. V was clipped by 5 bases and J by 6 bases, with 10 bases between them. DNA for the CDR3: TGCAGTGCTTGGAGTTTTCCTGAAGCTTTCTTT. Its protein product is CSAWSFPEAFF.

This clone was detected only once. The V call is TRBV2, the J call TRBJ1-6; no clear D. The length of the CDR3 is 15 residues. V gave up 2 bases and J gave up 7 bases, with 12 bases separating them. Germline CDR1 is SNHLY and CDR2 is FYNNEI. The CDR3 DNA reads TGTGCCAGCAGTGAACGGGGTTCGCTAAATTCACCCCTCCACTTT. Protein product: CASSERGSLNSPLHF.

V and J are TRBV5-1 and TRBJ2-5, with D perhaps TRBD2 (6 bases). The CDR3 contains 15 residues. V lost 1 base to trimming and J lost 6 bases, with 16 bases between them. CDR1 is SGHRS and CDR2 is YFSETQ in the germline V gene. The CDR3 DNA follows: TGCGCCAGCAGCTTGAGATGGGGGGAACAAAAGACCCAGTACTTC. Translation: CASSLRWGEQKTQYF.

The chain employs TRBV14 and TRBJ1-4; 11 bases are a match to TRBD1. The V and J ends lost 4 bases and 5 bases, in that order; junction bases with no gene match: 3. CDR3 length: 15 residues. Germline V CDR1 and CDR2: SGHDN, FVKESK. CDR3: CASSPRTGGNEKLFF. The CDR3, as DNA: TGTGCCAGCAGCCCAAGGACAGGGGGCAATGAAAAACTGTTTTTT.

V usage is TRBV4-1 and J usage is TRBJ1-4; 8 bases align to TRBD1. The CDR3 runs 15 residues. Germline V gene lookup returns CDR1 MGHRA and CDR2 YSYEKL. V lost 2 bases to trimming and J lost 5 bases; unmatched junction nucleotides: 4. The CDR3 spells CASSQIGQGNEKLFF. The CDR3 DNA reads TGCGCCAGCAGCCAAATAGGACAGGGAAATGAAAAACTGTTTTTT.

The chain combines TRBV30 with TRBJ2-1; possibly TRBD2 for D (5 bases). Between the trimmed V and J ends, which lost 3 bases and 6 bases, there was a span of 12 bases. The germline V gene has CDR1 GTSNPN and CDR2 SVGIG (reference sequence). This CDR3 is 13 amino acids long. CDR3 sequence: CAWRRVAGNEQFF. In DNA, the CDR3 is TGTGCCTGGAGGAGGGTTGCGGGCAATGAGCAGTTCTTC.

The CDR3 DNA reads TGTGCCAGCAGTGACGGGACAGCTTTGAACACTGAAGCTTTCTTT. It specifies CASSDGTALNTEAFF. The chain couples TRBV2 to TRBJ1-1; 7 nucleotides agree with TRBD1. This CDR3 contains 15 residues. V shed 3 bases and J 0 bases; nucleotides not matched to a gene: 4. Per germline, CDR1 SNHLY and CDR2 FYNNEI. Complete variable domain (other parts from reference TRBV2 and TRBJ1-1): EPEVTQTPSHQVTQMGQEVILRCVPISNHLYFYWYRQILGQKVEFLVSFYNNEISEKSEIFDDQFSVERPDGSNFTLKIRSTKLEDSAMYFCASSDGTALNTEAFFGQGTRLTVV.

This clone was recorded only once. The chain joins TRBV30 to TRBJ2-7, with 7 bases identical to TRBD2. Trimming at V came to 2 bases and at J to 7 bases, leaving 5 bases not matched to a gene. Germline V gene lookup returns CDR1 GTSNPN and CDR2 SVGIG (reference sequence). This CDR3 contains 12 residues. The CDR3 loop is CAWSLGRVEQYF. The CDR3 DNA sequence: TGTGCCTGGAGTCTGGGGAGGGTAGAGCAGTACTTC.

The chain links TRBV5-5 to TRBJ2-2, with 9 bases identical to TRBD1. CDR3 length equals 15 residues. Germline V lookup: CDR1 SGHKS, CDR2 YYEKEE (reference sequence). V dropped 4 bases and J dropped 6; count of bases not matched to a gene: 7. The CDR3 DNA sequence: TGTGCCAGCAGCCCCGACAGGGGGATGTCCGGGGAGCTGTTTTTT. Amino acids: CASSPDRGMSGELFF.

This clone has only a few counts. This chain joins TRBV7-9 and TRBJ2-5, with 7 bases identical to TRBD1. The V gene's germline CDR1 is SEHNR and CDR2 FQNEAQ (reference sequence). The junction had 12 bases not matched to a gene; V was cut back by 7 bases and J by 4 bases. CDR3 size: 15 residues. The CDR3 sequence is CASTRGSSAGETQYF. CDR3 nucleotides: TGTGCCAGCACCAGGGGGTCATCCGCCGGAGAGACCCAGTACTTC.

The chain uses TRBV19 and TRBJ2-1, with 9 bases aligning to TRBD1. This CDR3 contains 14 residues. Trimming cost V 1 base and J 6 bases; bases outside gene matches: 1. Per the germline V gene, CDR1 is LNHDA and CDR2 is SQIVND (reference sequence). CDR3 residues: CASSIGTGVNEQFF. The CDR3 bases are TGTGCCAGTAGTATAGGGACAGGGGTCAATGAGCAGTTCTTC.

This sequence joins TRBV19 and TRBJ1-1, with 7 positions matching TRBD1. The CDR3 runs 14 residues. The J segment lost 4 bases and the V segment lost 5 bases, leaving 7 bases of the junction unmatched. The germline V gene encodes CDR1 LNHDA and CDR2 SQIVND (reference sequence). Here the CDR3 DNA reads TGTGCCAGTAGTCAACAGGGGCCACGCACTGAAGCTTTCTTT. It encodes CASSQQGPRTEAFF.

This clone showed up just a few times. The chain couples TRBV19 to TRBJ1-5; a weak D match, TRBD1 (6 bases). V was trimmed by 3 bases and J by 5 bases, leaving 14 bases between them. The CDR3 runs 15 residues. Germline V gene lookup returns CDR1 LNHDA and CDR2 SQIVND (reference sequence). The CDR3 is CASSIRSQGYQPQHF. CDR3 sequence (DNA): TGTGCCAGTAGTATTCGATCCCAGGGGTATCAGCCCCAGCATTTT.

CDR3: CASGGQGGTEAFF. CDR3 coding DNA: TGTGCCAGCGGCGGACAGGGAGGCACTGAAGCTTTCTTT. The chain employs TRBV14 and TRBJ1-1, with 8 nucleotides matching TRBD1. The CDR3 has 13 amino acids. J was trimmed by 4 bases and V by 8 bases; bases with no gene match: 6. Germline loops: CDR1 SGHDN, CDR2 FVKESK.

The sample holds a few counts of this clone. This rearrangement joins TRBV7-3 to TRBJ1-6, with D maybe TRBD1 (6 bases). V lost 8 bases and J 2 bases, leaving 13 bases between the germline ends. Germline V gives CDR1 SGHTA, CDR2 FQGTGA. This CDR3 is built from 15 residues. CDR3 nucleotides: TGTGCCAGCCGGGACACGCGTCCCTATAATTCACCCCTCCACTTT. Amino acid sequence: CASRDTRPYNSPLHF.

This sequence joins TRBV5-4 and TRBJ2-5; TRBD2 might be the D (6 bases). The germline gives CDR1 SGHNT, CDR2 YYREEE (reference sequence). This CDR3 is 15 amino acids long. The V end was cut by 4 bases, the J end by 5 bases, with 18 bases between. The CDR3 DNA sequence: TGTGCCAGCAGCGCCGGACTAATGGTGCGGGAGACCCAGTACTTC. Its translation: CASSAGLMVRETQYF. Full variable domain (rest looked up from reference TRBV5-4 and TRBJ2-5): ETGVTQSPTHLIKTRGQQVTLRCSSQSGHNTVSWYQQALGQGPQFIFQYYREEENGRGNFPPRFSGLQFPNYSSELNVNALELDDSALYLCASSAGLMVRETQYFGPGTRLLVL.

The rearrangement uses TRBV10-2 and TRBJ2-2; 8 nucleotides match TRBD1. Trimming removed 8 bases from V and 2 bases from J; junction bases left unmatched: 10. The germline gives CDR1 WSHSY, CDR2 SAAADI. The CDR3 covers 16 residues. CDR3: CASEGAGGENTGELFF. CDR3 DNA: TGCGCCAGCGAGGGAGCAGGGGGCGAAAACACCGGGGAGCTGTTTTTT.

The chain employs TRBV9 and TRBJ1-1; the D is unclear. The CDR3 has 15 residues. V was pared by 0 bases and J by 0 bases, with 9 bases between. Germline V CDR1 and CDR2: SGDLS, YYNGEE. DNA for the CDR3: TGTGCCAGCAGCGTAGGTGGGCGCTTGAACACTGAAGCTTTCTTT. Translated: CASSVGGRLNTEAFF.

This chain links TRBV20-1 with TRBJ2-7, with D possibly matching TRBD1 (5 bases). Between the trimmed V and J ends, which lost 6 bases and 5 bases, there was a span of 11 bases. The V gene's germline CDR1 is DFQATT and CDR2 SNEGSKA (reference sequence). The CDR3 contains 11 residues. CDR3 protein: CSANIGDEQYF. CDR3 in DNA: TGCAGTGCCAATATAGGGGACGAGCAGTACTTC.

The chain combines TRBV6-6 with TRBJ1-2; D may be TRBD1 (6 bases). Germline V gives CDR1 MNHNY, CDR2 SVGAGI (reference sequence). Trimming cost V 0 bases and J 4 bases, with 6 bases left between them. The CDR3 length is 13 residues. CDR3 sequence: CASSYSTGYGYTF. In DNA, the CDR3 is TGTGCCAGCAGTTACTCGACAGGCTATGGCTACACCTTC.